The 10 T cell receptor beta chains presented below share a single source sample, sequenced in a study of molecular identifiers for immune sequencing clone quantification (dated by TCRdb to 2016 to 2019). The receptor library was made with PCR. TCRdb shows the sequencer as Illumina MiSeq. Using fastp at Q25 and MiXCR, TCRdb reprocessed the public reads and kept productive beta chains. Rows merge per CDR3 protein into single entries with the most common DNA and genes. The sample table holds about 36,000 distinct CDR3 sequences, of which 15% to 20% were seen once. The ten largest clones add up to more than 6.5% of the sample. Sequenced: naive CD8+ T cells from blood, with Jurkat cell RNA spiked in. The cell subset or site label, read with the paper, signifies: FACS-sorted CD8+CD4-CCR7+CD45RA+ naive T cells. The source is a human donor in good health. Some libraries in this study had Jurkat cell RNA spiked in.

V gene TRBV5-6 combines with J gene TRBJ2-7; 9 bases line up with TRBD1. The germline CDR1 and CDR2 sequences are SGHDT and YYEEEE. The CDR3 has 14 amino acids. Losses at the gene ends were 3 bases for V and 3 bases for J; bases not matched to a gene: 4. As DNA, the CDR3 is TGTGCCAGCAGCTACGGGACAGGGAGCTACGAGCAGTACTTC. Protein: CASSYGTGSYEQYF.

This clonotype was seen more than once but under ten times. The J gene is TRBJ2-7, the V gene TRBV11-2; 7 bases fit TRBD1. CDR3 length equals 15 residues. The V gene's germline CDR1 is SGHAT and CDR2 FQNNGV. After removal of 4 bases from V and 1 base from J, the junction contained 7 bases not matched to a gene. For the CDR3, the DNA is TGTGCCAGCAGCTGGGCCCAGACAGGGTCCTACGAGCAGTACTTC. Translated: CASSWAQTGSYEQYF.

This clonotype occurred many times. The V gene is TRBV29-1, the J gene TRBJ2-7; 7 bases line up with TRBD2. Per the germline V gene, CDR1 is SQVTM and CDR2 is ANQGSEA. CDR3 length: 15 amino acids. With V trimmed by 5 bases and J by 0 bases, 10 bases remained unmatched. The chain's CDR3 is CSVWGSSGPSYEQYF. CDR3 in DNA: TGCAGCGTTTGGGGGAGTAGCGGGCCCTCCTACGAGCAGTACTTC.

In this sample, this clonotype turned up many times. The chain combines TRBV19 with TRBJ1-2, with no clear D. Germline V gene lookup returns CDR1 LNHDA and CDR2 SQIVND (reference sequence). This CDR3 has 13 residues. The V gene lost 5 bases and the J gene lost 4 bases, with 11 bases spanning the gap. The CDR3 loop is CASSFGPGYGYTF. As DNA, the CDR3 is TGTGCCAGTAGTTTTGGGCCCGGCTATGGCTACACCTTC.

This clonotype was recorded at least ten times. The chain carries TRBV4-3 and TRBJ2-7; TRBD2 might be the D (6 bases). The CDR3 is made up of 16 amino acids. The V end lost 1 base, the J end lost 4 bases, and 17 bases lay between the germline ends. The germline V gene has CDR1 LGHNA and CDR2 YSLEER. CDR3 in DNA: TGCGCCAGCAGCCAAGTCTCCCGGGGCGGGGCGTACGAGCAGTACTTC. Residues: CASSQVSRGGAYEQYF.

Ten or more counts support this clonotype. CDR3 sequence reads: CASSLVPYQETQYF. The CDR3 DNA is TGTGCCAGCAGCTTAGTGCCGTACCAAGAGACCCAGTACTTC. The chain uses TRBV11-2 and TRBJ2-5; D unresolved. Germline V gene lookup returns CDR1 SGHAT and CDR2 FQNNGV. The CDR3 runs 14 residues. The ends were cut back, 1 base at V and 0 bases at J, with 6 bases in the middle.

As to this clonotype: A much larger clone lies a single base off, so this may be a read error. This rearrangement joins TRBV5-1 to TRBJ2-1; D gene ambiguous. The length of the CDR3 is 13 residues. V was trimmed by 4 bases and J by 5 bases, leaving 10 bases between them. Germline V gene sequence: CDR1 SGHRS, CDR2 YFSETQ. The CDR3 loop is CASSGGFNNEQFF. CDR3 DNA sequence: TGCGCCAGCAGCGGCGGATTCAACAATGAGCAGTTCTTC.

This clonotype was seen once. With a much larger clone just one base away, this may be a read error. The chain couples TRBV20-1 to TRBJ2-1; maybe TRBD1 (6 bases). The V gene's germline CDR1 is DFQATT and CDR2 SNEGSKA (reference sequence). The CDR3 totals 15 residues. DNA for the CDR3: TGCAGTGCGAGAGGTGGGACAATCTCCTACAATGCGCAGTTCTTC. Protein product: CSARGGTISYNAQFF.

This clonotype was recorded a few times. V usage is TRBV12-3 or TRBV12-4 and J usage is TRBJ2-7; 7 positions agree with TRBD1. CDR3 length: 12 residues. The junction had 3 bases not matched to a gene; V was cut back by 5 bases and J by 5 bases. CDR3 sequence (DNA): TGTGCCAGCAGTCCCGGGACAGACGAGCAGTACTTC. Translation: CASSPGTDEQYF.

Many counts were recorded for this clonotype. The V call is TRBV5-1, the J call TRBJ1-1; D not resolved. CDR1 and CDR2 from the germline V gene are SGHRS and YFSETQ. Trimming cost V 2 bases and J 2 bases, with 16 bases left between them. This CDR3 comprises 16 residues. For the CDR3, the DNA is TGCGCCAGCAGCTTTGGCCCTCCCCCTGACAACACTGAAGCTTTCTTT. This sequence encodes CASSFGPPPDNTEAFF.